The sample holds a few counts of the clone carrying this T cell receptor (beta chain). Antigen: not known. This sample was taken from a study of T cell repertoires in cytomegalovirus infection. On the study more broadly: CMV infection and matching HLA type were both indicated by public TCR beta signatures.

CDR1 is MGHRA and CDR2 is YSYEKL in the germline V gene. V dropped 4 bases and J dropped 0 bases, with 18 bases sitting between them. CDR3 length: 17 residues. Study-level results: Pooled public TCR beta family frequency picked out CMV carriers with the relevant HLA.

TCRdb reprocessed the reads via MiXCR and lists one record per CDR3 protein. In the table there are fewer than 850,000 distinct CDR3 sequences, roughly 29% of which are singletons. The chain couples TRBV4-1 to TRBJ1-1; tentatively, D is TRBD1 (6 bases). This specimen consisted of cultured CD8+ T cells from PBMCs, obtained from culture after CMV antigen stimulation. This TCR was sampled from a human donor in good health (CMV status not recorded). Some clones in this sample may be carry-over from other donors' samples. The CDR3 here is CASSLALRQAMNTEAFF. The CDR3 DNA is TGCGCCAGCAGCCTAGCATTACGACAGGCGATGAACACTGAAGCTTTCTTT.